The text below deals with one T cell receptor (beta chain). Its antigen is unknown. The data stem from a study of cytotoxic CD8 clonotypes in ibrutinib-treated CLL. CDR3 length equals 13 residues. The V end lost 3 bases, the J end lost 2 bases, and 10 bases lay between the germline ends. The germline CDR1 and CDR2 sequences are GTSNPN and SVGIG (reference sequence). TCRdb keeps only in-frame clones here, not all; method: immunoSEQ multiplex PCR. The sample has tens of thousands of clones; over 75% are singletons. General study findings and limits: Clonality, elevated at ibrutinib response, dropped back toward baseline at progression.

The source is a human donor with chronic lymphocytic leukemia. The chain links TRBV30 to TRBJ1-1; tentative D call: TRBD1 (6 bases). This sample comprised PBMCs, obtained after 12 months of ibrutinib treatment. For the CDR3, the DNA is TGTGCCTGGAGCCCACAGGGCAACACTGAAGCTTTCTTT. This translates into CAWSPQGNTEAFF.